These 8 T cell receptor beta chains were sequenced from one sample in a study of response to subunit inactivated influenza vaccine. TCRdb called the RT-PCR reads again in MiXCR, with one record for every CDR3 protein. The sample includes around 480,000 distinct CDR3 sequences, approximately 15% of them seen just once. The sample consisted of CD4+ T cells sorted from PBMCs, taken around 2 years after vaccination. Every receptor here comes from a man in his fifties or sixties who received an inactivated influenza vaccine.

This clonotype showed up just once. This chain joins TRBV6-2 or TRBV6-3 and TRBJ2-5, with unresolved D. Trimming cost V 7 bases and J 5 bases, with 11 bases left between them. The CDR3 covers 12 residues. Per the germline V gene, CDR1 is MNHEY and CDR2 is SVGEGT. CDR3 sequence reads: CASNNGRETQYF. The CDR3 DNA reads as TGTGCCAGCAACAACGGGCGGGAGACCCAGTACTTC.

This clonotype was counted a few times. The chain combines TRBV30 with TRBJ1-5; the D is unclear. This CDR3 is built from 14 residues. Deletions cut 3 bases from V and 0 bases from J, with 9 bases between. CDR1 is GTSNPN and CDR2 is SVGIG in the germline V gene (reference sequence). The CDR3 nucleotides are TGTGCCTGGAGCTTAACTAATAGCAATCAGCCCCAGCATTTT. Translated: CAWSLTNSNQPQHF.

Note on this clonotype: Relative to the germline gene, one junction end is altered; a read error may explain this. The CDR3 here is CASNQELGSPLHF. CDR3 DNA sequence: TGCGCCAGCAACCAAGAATTGGGGTCACCCCTCCACTTT. The chain joins TRBV4-3 to TRBJ1-6; no clear D. The CDR3 is 13 residues long. Germline V gene sequence: CDR1 LGHNA, CDR2 YSLEER.

The CDR3 DNA is TGCGCCAGCAGCTTGGCCCCAGGAGGCGCCTACAATGAGCAGTTCTTC. This codes for CASSLAPGGAYNEQFF. The chain employs TRBV5-1 and TRBJ2-1, with a weak D call TRBD2 (5 bases). Trimming removed 0 bases from V and 2 bases from J, with 12 bases in between. The length of the CDR3 is 16 residues. Germline V lookup: CDR1 SGHRS, CDR2 YFSETQ.

This clonotype was seen more than once but under ten times. The chain carries TRBV4-3 and TRBJ2-3; 9 bases map to TRBD2. The germline V gene encodes CDR1 LGHNA and CDR2 YSLEER. CDR3 size: 15 residues. Unmatched junction bases numbered 5, after V lost 0 bases and J lost 7 bases. The CDR3 reads CASSQDLAGANTQYF. In DNA form, the CDR3 reads TGCGCCAGCAGCCAAGATTTAGCGGGAGCTAATACGCAGTATTTT.

This clonotype has at least ten counts. The chain recombines TRBV5-1 with TRBJ1-2; 7 bases align to TRBD1. The J segment lost 6 bases and the V segment lost 4 bases, leaving 12 bases of the junction unmatched. CDR3 size: 15 residues. Germline V lookup: CDR1 SGHRS, CDR2 YFSETQ. The DNA of the CDR3 is TGCGCCAGCAGCCTGAGAGGGGGCGGTCCCGATGGCTACACCTTC. This gives the protein CASSLRGGGPDGYTF.

The CDR3 region has the DNA TGTGCCAGCAGCCCTACGGGAGGGCGGCTCGTAGGTGGGGAGCTGTTTTTT. Its protein product is CASSPTGGRLVGGELFF. The chain couples TRBV9 to TRBJ2-2, with 8 bases matching TRBD2. CDR1 is SGDLS and CDR2 is YYNGEE in the germline V gene. J lost 8 bases, V lost 4 bases, and 16 bases had no gene match. The CDR3 runs 17 residues.

The chain links TRBV11-2 to TRBJ2-7; D may be TRBD1 (5 bases). From germline, CDR1 is SGHAT and CDR2 FQNNGV. The CDR3 totals 14 residues. V was trimmed by 1 base and J by 3 bases, leaving 10 bases between them. Here the CDR3 DNA reads TGTGCCAGCAGCTTAGCCCGGCAGGGCTACGAGCAGTACTTC. Its protein is CASSLARQGYEQYF.